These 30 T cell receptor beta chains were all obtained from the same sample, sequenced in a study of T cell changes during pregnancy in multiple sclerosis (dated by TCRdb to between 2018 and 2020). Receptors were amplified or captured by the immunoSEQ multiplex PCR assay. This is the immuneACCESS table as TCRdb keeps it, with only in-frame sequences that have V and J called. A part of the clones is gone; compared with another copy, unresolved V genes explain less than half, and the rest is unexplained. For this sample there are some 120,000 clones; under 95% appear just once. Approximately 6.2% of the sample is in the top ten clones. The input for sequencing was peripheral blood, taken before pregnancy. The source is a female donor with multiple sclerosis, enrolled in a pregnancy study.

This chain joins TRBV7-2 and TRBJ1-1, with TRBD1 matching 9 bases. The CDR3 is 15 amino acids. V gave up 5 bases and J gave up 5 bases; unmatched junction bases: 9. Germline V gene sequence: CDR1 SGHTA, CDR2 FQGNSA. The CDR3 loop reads CASSQPGTGSTEAFF. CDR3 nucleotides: TGTGCCAGCAGCCAACCCGGGACAGGGTCGACTGAAGCTTTCTTT. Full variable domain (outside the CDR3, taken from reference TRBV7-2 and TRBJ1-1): GAGVSQSPSNKVTEKGKDVELRCDPISGHTALYWYRQSLGQGLEFLIYFQGNSAPDKSGLPSDRFSAERTGGSVSTLTIQRTQQEDSAVYLCASSQPGTGSTEAFFGQGTRLTVV.

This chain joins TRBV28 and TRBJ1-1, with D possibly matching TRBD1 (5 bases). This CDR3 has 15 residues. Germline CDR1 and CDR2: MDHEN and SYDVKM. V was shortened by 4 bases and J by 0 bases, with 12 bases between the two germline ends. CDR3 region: CASSSYRSMNTEAFF. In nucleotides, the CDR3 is TGTGCCAGCAGTTCCTACAGGTCCATGAACACTGAAGCTTTCTTT.

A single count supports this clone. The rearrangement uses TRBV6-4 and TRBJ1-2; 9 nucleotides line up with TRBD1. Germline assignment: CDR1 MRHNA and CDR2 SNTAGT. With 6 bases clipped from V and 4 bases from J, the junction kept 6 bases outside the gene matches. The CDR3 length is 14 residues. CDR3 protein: CASRDRGGGYGYTF. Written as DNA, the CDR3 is TGTGCCAGCAGAGACAGGGGGGGAGGCTATGGCTACACCTTC.

CDR3 DNA: TGTGCCAGCAGCGGACTAGCGGACTACAATGAGCAGTTCTTC. Translated: CASSGLADYNEQFF. V gene TRBV7-9 combines with J gene TRBJ2-1, with 10 positions matching TRBD2. V dropped 5 bases and J dropped 3; count of bases not matched to a gene: 1. This CDR3 is built from 14 residues. Germline V gene lookup returns CDR1 SEHNR and CDR2 FQNEAQ (reference sequence).

The CDR3 loop is CASSRREGGSSGLNEQFF. The DNA for the CDR3 is TGTGCCAGCAGCCGCCGGGAAGGGGGTTCTAGCGGCCTCAATGAGCAGTTCTTC. The chain recombines TRBV7-9 with TRBJ2-1; maybe TRBD2 (7 bases). The CDR3 has 18 amino acids. V was pared by 5 bases and J by 6 bases, with 26 bases between. Germline V gene data show CDR1 as SEHNR and CDR2 as FQNEAQ (reference sequence).

The CDR3 is CASSVDSPGYTF. The CDR3 DNA sequence: TGTGCCAGCAGTGTTGACAGCCCCGGCTACACCTTC. The rearrangement links TRBV2 to TRBJ1-2; weak D call: TRBD1 (5 bases). From germline, CDR1 is SNHLY and CDR2 FYNNEI. V gave up 4 bases and J gave up 8 bases, with 11 bases separating them. The CDR3 sequence is 12 residues long.

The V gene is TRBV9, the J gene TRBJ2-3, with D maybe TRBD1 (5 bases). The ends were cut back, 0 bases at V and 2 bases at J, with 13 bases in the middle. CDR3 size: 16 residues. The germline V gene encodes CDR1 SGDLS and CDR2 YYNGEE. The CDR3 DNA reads TGTGCCAGCAGCGTAGAAGGAACAGGCGCCACAGATACGCAGTATTTT. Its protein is CASSVEGTGATDTQYF.

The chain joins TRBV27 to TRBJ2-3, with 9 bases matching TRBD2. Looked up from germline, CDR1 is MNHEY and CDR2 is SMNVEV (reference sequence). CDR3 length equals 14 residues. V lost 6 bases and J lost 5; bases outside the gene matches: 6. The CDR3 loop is CASRLTSGRDTQYF. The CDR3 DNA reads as TGTGCCAGCAGGTTGACTAGCGGTAGAGATACGCAGTATTTT.

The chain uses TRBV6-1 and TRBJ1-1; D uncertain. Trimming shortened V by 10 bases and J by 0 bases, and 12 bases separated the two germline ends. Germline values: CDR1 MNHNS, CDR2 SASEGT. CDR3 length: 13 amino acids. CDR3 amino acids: CATSRRLNTEAFF. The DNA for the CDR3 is TGTGCCACTTCCAGGAGGTTGAACACTGAAGCTTTCTTT.

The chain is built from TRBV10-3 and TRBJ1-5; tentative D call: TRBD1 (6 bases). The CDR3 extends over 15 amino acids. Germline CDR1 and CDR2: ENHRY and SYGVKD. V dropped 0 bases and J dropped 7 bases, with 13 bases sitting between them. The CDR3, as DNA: TGTGCCATCAGTGAGTCGAGGGGGGAGGGACAGCCCCAGCATTTT. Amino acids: CAISESRGEGQPQHF.

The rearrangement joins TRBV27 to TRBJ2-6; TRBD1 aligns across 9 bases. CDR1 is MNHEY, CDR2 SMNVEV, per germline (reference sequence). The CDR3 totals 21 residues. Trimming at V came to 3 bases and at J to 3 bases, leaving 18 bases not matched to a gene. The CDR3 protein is CASSFSGTGSLTDFGANVLTF. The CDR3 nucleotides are TGTGCCAGCAGTTTTTCCGGGACAGGGTCCCTGACGGATTTTGGGGCCAACGTCCTGACTTTC.

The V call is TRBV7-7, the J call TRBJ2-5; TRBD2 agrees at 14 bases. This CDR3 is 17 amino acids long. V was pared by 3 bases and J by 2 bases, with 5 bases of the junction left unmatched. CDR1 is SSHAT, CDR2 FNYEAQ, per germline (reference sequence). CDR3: CASSLGTSGGIQETQYF. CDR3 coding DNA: TGTGCCAGCAGCTTGGGGACTAGCGGGGGTATACAAGAGACCCAGTACTTC.

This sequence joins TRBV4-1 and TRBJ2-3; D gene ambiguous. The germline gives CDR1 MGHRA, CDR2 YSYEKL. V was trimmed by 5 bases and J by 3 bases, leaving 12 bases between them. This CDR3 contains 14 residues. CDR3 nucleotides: TGCGCCAGCAGCGTGGTTTTGAGAACAGATACGCAGTATTTT. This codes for CASSVVLRTDTQYF.

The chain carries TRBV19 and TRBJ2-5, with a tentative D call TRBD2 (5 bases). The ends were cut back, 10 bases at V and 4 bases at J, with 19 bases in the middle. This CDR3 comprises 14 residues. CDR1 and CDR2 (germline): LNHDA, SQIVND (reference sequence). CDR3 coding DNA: TGTGCCACGGGAACTAGACATCACGGAGAGACCCAGTACTTC. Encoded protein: CATGTRHHGETQYF.

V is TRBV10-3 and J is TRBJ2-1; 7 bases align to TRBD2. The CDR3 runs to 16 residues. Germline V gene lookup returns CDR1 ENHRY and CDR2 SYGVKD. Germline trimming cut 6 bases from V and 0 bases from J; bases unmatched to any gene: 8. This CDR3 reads CAISPVAGNSYNEQFF. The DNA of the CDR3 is TGTGCCATCAGCCCCGTAGCGGGTAACTCCTACAATGAGCAGTTCTTC.

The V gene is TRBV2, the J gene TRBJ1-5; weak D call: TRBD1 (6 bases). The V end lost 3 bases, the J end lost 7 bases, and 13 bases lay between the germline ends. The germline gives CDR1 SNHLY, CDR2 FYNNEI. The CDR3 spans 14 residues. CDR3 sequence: CASSEGAQRQPQHF. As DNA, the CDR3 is TGTGCCAGCAGTGAGGGGGCGCAAAGACAGCCCCAGCATTTT.

The CDR3 DNA is TGTGCCAGCAGCTTGGGACATCTACCCTCCTACGAGCAGTACTTC. Its protein is CASSLGHLPSYEQYF. The V gene is TRBV5-6, the J gene TRBJ2-7; no definite D call. The germline V gene encodes CDR1 SGHDT and CDR2 YYEEEE. The CDR3 sequence is 15 residues long. V was pared by 0 bases and J by 0 bases, with 10 bases between. Combining the CDR3 with reference TRBV5-6 and TRBJ2-7 gives the whole variable domain DAGVTQSPTHLIKTRGQQVTLRCSPKSGHDTVSWYQQALGQGPQFIFQYYEEEERQRGNFPDRFSGHQFPNYSSELNVNALLLGDSALYLCASSLGHLPSYEQYFGPGTRLTVT.

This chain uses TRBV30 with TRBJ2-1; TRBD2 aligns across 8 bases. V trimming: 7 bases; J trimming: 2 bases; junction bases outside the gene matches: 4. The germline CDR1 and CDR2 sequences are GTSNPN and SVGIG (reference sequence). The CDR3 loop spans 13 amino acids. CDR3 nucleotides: TGTGCCTCAACGCGGGGGGCCTACAATGAGCAGTTCTTC. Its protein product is CASTRGAYNEQFF.

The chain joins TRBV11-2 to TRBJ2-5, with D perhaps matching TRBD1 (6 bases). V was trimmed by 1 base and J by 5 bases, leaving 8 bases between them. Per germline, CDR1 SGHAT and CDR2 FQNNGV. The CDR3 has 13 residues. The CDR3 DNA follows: TGTGCCAGCAGCTTAGGGGGGCAGGAGACCCAGTACTTC. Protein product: CASSLGGQETQYF.

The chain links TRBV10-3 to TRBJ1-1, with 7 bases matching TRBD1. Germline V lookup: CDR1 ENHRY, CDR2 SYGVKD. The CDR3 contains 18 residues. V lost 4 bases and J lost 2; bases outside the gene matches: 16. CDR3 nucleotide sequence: TGTGCCATCAGTGGGAACCGACAGGGTGGCACAATCAACACTGAAGCTTTCTTT. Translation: CAISGNRQGGTINTEAFF.

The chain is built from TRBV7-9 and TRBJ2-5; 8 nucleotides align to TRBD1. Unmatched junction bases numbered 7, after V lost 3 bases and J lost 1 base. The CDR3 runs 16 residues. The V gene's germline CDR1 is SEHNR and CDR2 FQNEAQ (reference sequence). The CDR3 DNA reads TGTGCCAGCAGCTTGGGGCAGGGGGCCTTCCAAGAGACCCAGTACTTC. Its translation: CASSLGQGAFQETQYF.

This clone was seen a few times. CDR3 region: CASSGGQGRRNYGYTF. The CDR3 bases are TGTGCCAGCAGCGGCGGACAGGGTAGGAGGAACTATGGCTACACCTTC. The genes are TRBV5-4 and TRBJ1-2, with 8 bases matching TRBD1. Losses at the gene ends were 4 bases for V and 2 bases for J; bases not matched to a gene: 10. The length of the CDR3 is 16 residues. The germline V gene has CDR1 SGHNT and CDR2 YYREEE (reference sequence).

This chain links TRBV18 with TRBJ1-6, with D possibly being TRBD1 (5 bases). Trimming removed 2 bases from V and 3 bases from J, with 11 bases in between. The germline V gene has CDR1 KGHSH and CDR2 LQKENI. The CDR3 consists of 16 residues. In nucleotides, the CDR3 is TGTGCCAGCTCACCAAAGTCCCAGGGCTATAATTCACCCCTCCACTTT. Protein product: CASSPKSQGYNSPLHF.

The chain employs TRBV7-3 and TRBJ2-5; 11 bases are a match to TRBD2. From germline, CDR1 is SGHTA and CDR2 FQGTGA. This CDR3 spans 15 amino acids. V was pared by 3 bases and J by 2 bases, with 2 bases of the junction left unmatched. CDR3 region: CASSFGLAGQETQYF. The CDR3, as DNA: TGTGCCAGCAGCTTCGGACTAGCGGGTCAAGAGACCCAGTACTTC.

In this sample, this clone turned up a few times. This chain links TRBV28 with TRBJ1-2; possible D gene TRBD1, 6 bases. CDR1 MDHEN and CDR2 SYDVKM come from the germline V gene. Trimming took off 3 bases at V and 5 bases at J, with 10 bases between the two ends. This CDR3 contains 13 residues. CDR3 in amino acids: CASSFWDTYGYTF. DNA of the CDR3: TGTGCCAGCAGTTTTTGGGACACATATGGCTACACCTTC.

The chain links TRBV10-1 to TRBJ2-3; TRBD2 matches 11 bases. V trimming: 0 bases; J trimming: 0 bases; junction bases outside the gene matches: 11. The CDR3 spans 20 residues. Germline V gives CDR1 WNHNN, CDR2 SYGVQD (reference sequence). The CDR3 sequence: CASSESIPLAGGPSTDTQYF. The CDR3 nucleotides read TGCGCCAGCAGTGAGTCAATTCCCCTAGCGGGGGGCCCTAGCACAGATACGCAGTATTTT.

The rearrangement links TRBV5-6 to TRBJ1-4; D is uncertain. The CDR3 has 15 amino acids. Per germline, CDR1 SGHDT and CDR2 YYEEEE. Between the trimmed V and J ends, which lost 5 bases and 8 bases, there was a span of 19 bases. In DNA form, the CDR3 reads TGTGCCAGCAGAGCTCGGGGAAGGGCGAAGGAAAAACTGTTTTTT. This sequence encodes CASRARGRAKEKLFF.

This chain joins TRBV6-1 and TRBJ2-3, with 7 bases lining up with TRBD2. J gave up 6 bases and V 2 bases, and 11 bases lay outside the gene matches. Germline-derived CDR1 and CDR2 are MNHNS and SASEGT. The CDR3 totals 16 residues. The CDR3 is CASSENGGGSGDTQYF. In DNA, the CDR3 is TGTGCCAGCAGTGAAAATGGAGGCGGGAGCGGTGATACGCAGTATTTT.

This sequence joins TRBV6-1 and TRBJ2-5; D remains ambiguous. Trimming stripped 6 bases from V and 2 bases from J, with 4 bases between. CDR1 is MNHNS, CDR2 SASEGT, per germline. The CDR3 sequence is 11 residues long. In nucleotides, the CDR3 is TGTGCCAGCAGGCGGCAAGAGACCCAGTACTTC. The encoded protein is CASRRQETQYF.

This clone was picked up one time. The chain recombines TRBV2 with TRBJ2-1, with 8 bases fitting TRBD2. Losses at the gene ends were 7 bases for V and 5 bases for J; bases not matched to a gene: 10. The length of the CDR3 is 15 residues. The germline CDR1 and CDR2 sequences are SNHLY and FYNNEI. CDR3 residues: CASTNGRARNNEQFF. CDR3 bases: TGTGCCAGCACTAACGGGAGGGCCAGGAACAATGAGCAGTTCTTC.